Listed below are T cell receptor beta chains from one sample, sequenced in a study of blood T cell repertoires in COVID-19. Here immunoSEQ multiplex PCR was the method, and the copy in TCRdb shows in-frame clones only, minus some. The data show around 270,000 clones, over 75% seen once. Material for sequencing was PBMCs or T cells enriched from blood (not recorded which). These receptor sequences come from a woman aged 40 to 50 who had been exposed to COVID-19. The CDR3 runs from the conserved cysteine through the conserved F or W. A D gene is named only where the DNA matches it firmly. Only some rows state a clone size, as once, few, many or a class for expanded clones.

j_call,d_call,clone_size,v_call,cdr3_nt,cdr3_aa
TRBJ1-2,NA,NA,TRBV2,TGTGCCAGCAGATACGTGACTGAGGTCTTC,CASRYVTEVF
TRBJ2-3,NA,NA,TRBV29-1,TGCAGCGTTCCCTTGGGTCTAGTGGGAGATACGCAGTATTTT,CSVPLGLVGDTQYF
TRBJ1-6,NA,NA,TRBV28,TGTGCCAGCAGTCAACAGGTAGTTACGCTTGGTTCACCCCTCCACTTT,CASSQQVVTLGSPLHF
TRBJ2-6,NA,NA,TRBV4-3,TGCGCCAGCAGCCAAGATCTAGTCCTTTCTGGGGCCAACGTCCTGACTTTC,CASSQDLVLSGANVLTF
TRBJ2-3,NA,NA,TRBV2,TGTGCCAGCAGCCCGGGAGATACGCAGTATTTT,CASSPGDTQYF
TRBJ2-6,NA,NA,TRBV4-3,TGCGCCAGCAGCCAGGAACAGGTAGGGGCCGCTGGGGCCAACGTCCTGACTTTC,CASSQEQVGAAGANVLTF
TRBJ1-5,NA,once,TRBV10-3,TGTGCCATCAGTTCTGAGGCGAATCAGCCCCAGCATTTT,CAISSEANQPQHF
TRBJ1-5,NA,once,TRBV11-2,TGTGCCAGCAGCTTAGTACAGGGAGCCCAGCATTTT,CASSLVQGAQHF
TRBJ1-1,NA,NA,TRBV7-8,TGTGCCAGCAGCTGGGAGGGCGCTGAAGCTTTCTTT,CASSWEGAEAFF
TRBJ2-5,TRBD1,NA,TRBV27,TGTGCCAGCAGTTCGACAGGGCGAGGGGAGACCCAGTACTTC,CASSSTGRGETQYF
TRBJ2-1,TRBD1,few,TRBV30,TGTGCCTGGAGCACTGGACAGGGTGGGAGCAATGAGCAGTTCTTC,CAWSTGQGGSNEQFF
TRBJ2-2,NA,NA,TRBV4-1,TGCGCCAGCAGCCTACAGGGTTTAAGGGACACCGGGGAGCTGTTTTTT,CASSLQGLRDTGELFF
TRBJ1-1,TRBD1,NA,TRBV27,TGTGCCAGCCAACAAGCGACAGGGGGCTGGAGCACTGAAGCTTTCTTT,CASQQATGGWSTEAFF
TRBJ1-4,NA,NA,TRBV5-8,TGTGCCAGCAGCCCCCCATGGGGGGACGATAATGAAAAACTGTTTTTT,CASSPPWGDDNEKLFF
TRBJ1-1,NA,NA,TRBV25-1,TGTGCCAGCAGTTGTTGGGCAGGGTGGAACACTGAAGCTTTCTTT,CASSCWAGWNTEAFF
TRBJ2-2,TRBD2,NA,TRBV11-3,TGTGCCAGCAGCTTAAGCGGGGGGGCCTTCGGGGAGCTGTTTTTT,CASSLSGGAFGELFF
TRBJ2-5,NA,NA,TRBV6-5,TGTGCCAGCAGCCGACAGGGAGGTGTGACCCAGTACTTC,CASSRQGGVTQYF
TRBJ1-6,NA,NA,TRBV7-8,TGTGCCAGCAGCTTAGAGCGGGGGAGAAATTCACCCCTCCACTTT,CASSLERGRNSPLHF
TRBJ1-3,NA,NA,TRBV27,TGTGCCAGCAGTTTATCGAGGCAGCGAAACACCATATATTTT,CASSLSRQRNTIYF
TRBJ1-5,NA,NA,TRBV19,TGTGCCAGTAGTATAAACGGGGATGGTCAGCCCCAGCATTTT,CASSINGDGQPQHF
TRBJ1-2,TRBD1,NA,TRBV6-4,TGTGCCAGCAGTGACCAAGGACAGGGCGGCGGCTACACCTTC,CASSDQGQGGGYTF
TRBJ1-1,TRBD1,once,TRBV7-3,TGTGCCAGCAGCCTGGAGCAGGGGGGATGGACTGAAGCTTTCTTT,CASSLEQGGWTEAFF
TRBJ1-6,NA,NA,TRBV2,TGTGCCAGCACGAGCGACCGGGACATTGGATTTTCACCCCTCCACTTT,CASTSDRDIGFSPLHF
TRBJ1-1,NA,NA,TRBV30,TGTGCCTGGGACATCTCAGGCACTGAAGCTTTCTTT,CAWDISGTEAFF
TRBJ1-2,TRBD1,NA,TRBV7-9,TGTGCCAGCAGCTTAGGCGGTACAGGGGCCTTCTATGGCTACACCTTC,CASSLGGTGAFYGYTF
TRBJ1-2,NA,NA,TRBV19,TGTGCCAGTAGTACCCCAGACAGTTCCAATGGCTACACCTTC,CASSTPDSSNGYTF
TRBJ1-1,NA,NA,TRBV6-5,TGTGCCAGCGCCCTCGGGGTGGGCACTGAAGCTTTCTTT,CASALGVGTEAFF
TRBJ2-1,TRBD1,NA,TRBV18,TGTGCCAGCTCACGGACAGGGGACGGTGAGCAGTTCTTC,CASSRTGDGEQFF